The T cell receptor beta chain under discussion was sequenced for a study of OX40 agonist ivuxolimab in advanced cancers. Looking at the study overall: Ivuxolimab, which is an agonistic anti-OX40 (CD134) antibody, was administered to the patients.

This clone was detected a few times. Libraries were prepared by immunoSEQ multiplex PCR; TCRdb keeps only in-frame clonotypes and omits some of them. This table holds thousands of clones, around 80% found once. The receptor was derived from an adult with an advanced solid tumor such as melanoma, head and neck, liver or kidney cancer. Material: CD4+ or CD8+ T cells sorted from blood, obtained in a trial of the OX40 agonist ivuxolimab.

The DNA for the CDR3 is TGCAGCGTCGGGGACTTTCAAGAAGCTTTCTTT. Amino acid sequence: CSVGDFQEAFF. V is TRBV29-1 and J is TRBJ1-1; a possible D gene is TRBD1 (5 bases). The CDR3 totals 11 residues. CDR1 and CDR2 from the germline V gene are SQVTM and ANQGSEA. With 6 bases removed from V and 8 bases from J, the gap between germline ends came to 13 bases.